This is a list of T cell receptor beta chains from one sample in a study of CD8+CD57+ T cells in acquired aplastic anemia. Via MiXCR, TCRdb re-called the reads, giving one row per CDR3 protein. Of roughly 250,000 distinct CDR3 sequences listed, around 43% are singletons. The material sequenced was sorted CD4+, CD8+, or CD8+CD57+ T cells (not recorded which) from PBMCs. The receptors were gathered from a human donor with aplastic anemia. The CDR3 runs from the conserved cysteine through the conserved F or W. A D gene is named only where the DNA matches it firmly. Some rows mark clone size as missing; the rest say once, few, many or name a class of expanded clone.

v_call,d_call,clone_size,j_call,cdr3_nt,cdr3_aa
TRBV20-1,-,-,TRBJ2-4,TGCAGTGCTAGAGAGGGAAGCATTCAGTACTTC,CSAREGSIQYF
TRBV4-1,TRBD2,-,TRBJ2-1,TGCGCCAGCAGCCAAGAAGGAGGGGGGCTAGCGGGAGGGCCGAGGAATGAGCAGTTCTTC,CASSQEGGGLAGGPRNEQFF
TRBV19,-,once,TRBJ1-4,TGTGCCAGTAGTATCAGGATTAATGAAAAACTGTTTTTT,CASSIRINEKLFF
TRBV6-5,TRBD1,many,TRBJ1-1,TGTGCCAGCAGTTACTCGAGACAGGGACGGACCACTGAAGCTTTCTTT,CASSYSRQGRTTEAFF
TRBV10-3,-,-,TRBJ1-1,TGTGCCATGTCTCTAGGGGTGGACACTGAAGCTTTCTTT,CAMSLGVDTEAFF
TRBV29-1,TRBD1,-,TRBJ1-1,TGCAGCGTTACGGACAGGGGCGGAGCTTTCTTT,CSVTDRGGAFF
TRBV20-1,TRBD2,-,TRBJ2-5,TGCAGTGCTAGAGATCATCTAGCGGGAGGGTGGGAGACCCAGTACTTC,CSARDHLAGGWETQYF
TRBV29-1,-,many,TRBJ2-4,TGCAGCGTCACGGACGGCCAAAAAAACATTCAGTACTTC,CSVTDGQKNIQYF
TRBV7-9,-,many,TRBJ1-2,TGTGCCAGCAGCCCAAAGGGACGGCTCGATGGCTACACCTTC,CASSPKGRLDGYTF
TRBV5-6,-,many,TRBJ2-2,TGTGCCAGCAGCCTGACAGGCACCGGGGAGCTGTTTTTT,CASSLTGTGELFF
TRBV6-4,TRBD2,many,TRBJ2-2,TGTGCCAGCAGTGAAAGACTAGCGGGAGCGAACACCGGGGAGCTGTTTTTT,CASSERLAGANTGELFF
TRBV7-7,TRBD1,-,TRBJ2-7,TGTGCCAGCAGCCCCGGGACAGGGGAGGAGCAGTACTTC,CASSPGTGEEQYF
TRBV11-2,-,few,TRBJ1-1,TGTGCCAGCAGCTCCGACAGGAACACTGAAGCTTTCTTT,CASSSDRNTEAFF
TRBV4-1,-,-,TRBJ1-5,TGCGTCAGCAGCCGCAAGGGGTGGGGGGGCAATCAGCCCCAGCATTTT,CVSSRKGWGGNQPQHF
TRBV27,-,-,TRBJ2-2,TGTGCCAGCAGTTTGGCAGGGTACACCGGGGAGCTGTTTTTT,CASSLAGYTGELFF
TRBV25-1,TRBD2,-,TRBJ2-5,TGTGCCAGCAGAACTTGGAGGGAGGGAGTTGAGACCCAGTACTTC,CASRTWREGVETQYF
TRBV14,TRBD1,many,TRBJ1-2,TGTGCCAGCAGCCAGCGGACAGGGGGAAGAGAAGGCTACACCTTC,CASSQRTGGREGYTF
TRBV29-1,-,many,TRBJ2-7,TGCAGCGTTGGCGGAGAGGATCAGGGCGCACCCTACGAGCAGTACTTC,CSVGGEDQGAPYEQYF
TRBV7-6,-,-,TRBJ2-2,TGTGCCAGCAGCGGACCAGAACAGGGTTACACCGGGGAGCTGTTTTTT,CASSGPEQGYTGELFF
TRBV15,TRBD2,few,TRBJ2-5,TGTGCCACCAGCATCCTGCCAGCGGGGGGGGAGACCCAGTACTTC,CATSILPAGGETQYF